Included here is one TCR beta chain sequence, with context. The entry originates in a study of OX40 agonist ivuxolimab in advanced cancers. Using immunoSEQ multiplex PCR, the repertoire was profiled, and TCRdb retains in-frame clones only, with some absent. In the table there are 98,000 or so clones, around 83% of which are singletons. This TCR was sampled from an adult with an advanced solid tumor such as melanoma, head and neck, liver or kidney cancer. This specimen consisted of CD4+ or CD8+ T cells sorted from blood, obtained in a trial of the OX40 agonist ivuxolimab.

CDR3 amino acids: CASSLGRDYGYTF. The DNA of the CDR3 is TGCGCCAGCAGCTTGGGGCGGGACTATGGCTACACCTTC. This chain joins TRBV5-1 and TRBJ1-2; no reliable D call. This CDR3 contains 13 residues. V was clipped by 0 bases and J by 3 bases, with 6 bases between them. Germline lookup yields CDR1 SGHRS and CDR2 YFSETQ.